The rows below give T cell receptor beta chains drawn from one sample of a study of control samples from healthy donors and cancer patients. The method was immunoSEQ multiplex PCR; TCRdb's version includes in-frame clones alone and lacks a portion of them. The repertoire includes 160,000 or so clones, roughly 93% of them detected once, and around 2.2% sits in the top ten. The specimen was blood. The receptors were gathered from a man aged 50-59 years in good health. The CDR3 runs from the conserved cysteine through the conserved F or W. The order of the fields is J gene, V gene, D gene, clone size, CDR3 protein, CDR3 DNA. The D gene is left open where the match is weak. Only part of the rows carry a size: once, few, many, or a class if the clone is expanded.

J: TRBJ2-7
V: TRBV7-8
D: TRBD2
size: -
CDR3: CASSLRTSGSDEQYF
DNA: TGTGCCAGCAGCCTCCGGACTAGCGGGAGTGACGAGCAGTACTTC

J: TRBJ2-3
V: TRBV5-1
D: -
size: -
CDR3: CASSPSGPDTDTQYF
DNA: TGCGCCAGCAGCCCGAGCGGGCCTGACACAGATACGCAGTATTTT

J: TRBJ2-2
V: TRBV28
D: TRBD1
size: few
CDR3: CASSLSGGSSGELFF
DNA: TGTGCCAGCAGTTTATCAGGGGGCAGTTCCGGGGAGCTGTTTTTT

J: TRBJ2-3
V: TRBV18
D: TRBD2
size: -
CDR3: CASLLAGVADTQYF
DNA: TGTGCCAGCCTACTAGCGGGAGTTGCAGATACGCAGTATTTT

J: TRBJ1-1
V: TRBV18
D: TRBD1
size: -
CDR3: CASSTGTAAWRNTEAFF
DNA: TGTGCCAGCTCAACCGGGACAGCGGCTTGGAGGAACACTGAAGCTTTCTTT

J: TRBJ2-2
V: TRBV9
D: -
size: -
CDR3: CASSVAVGLDTGELFF
DNA: TGTGCCAGCAGCGTAGCGGTGGGTTTGGACACCGGGGAGCTGTTTTTT

J: TRBJ1-5
V: TRBV5-6
D: TRBD1
size: -
CDR3: CASSLTGVSNQPQHF
DNA: TGTGCCAGCAGCTTGACAGGGGTGAGCAATCAGCCCCAGCATTTT

J: TRBJ2-7
V: TRBV9
D: -
size: -
CDR3: CASSVLRGQSSSYEQYF
DNA: TGTGCCAGCAGCGTCCTAAGGGGTCAATCGAGCTCCTACGAGCAGTACTTC

J: TRBJ2-1
V: TRBV2
D: -
size: -
CDR3: CASSEAYEQFF
DNA: TGTGCCAGCAGCGAGGCTTATGAGCAGTTCTTC

J: TRBJ2-5
V: TRBV29-1
D: -
size: -
CDR3: CSVVVETQYF
DNA: TGCAGCGTTGTCGTGGAGACCCAGTACTTC

J: TRBJ2-7
V: TRBV20-1
D: -
size: -
CDR3: CSASSGTHTYEQYF
DNA: TGCAGTGCTAGTTCCGGGACTCATACCTACGAGCAGTACTTC

J: TRBJ1-1
V: TRBV5-5
D: -
size: -
CDR3: CASSLEQVIMNTEAFF
DNA: TGTGCCAGCAGCTTGGAACAGGTGATTATGAACACTGAAGCTTTCTTT

J: TRBJ1-2
V: TRBV3-1/TRBV3-2
D: -
size: -
CDR3: CASSQYNGGGGYTF
DNA: TGTGCCAGCAGCCAATATAACGGCGGAGGGGGCTACACCTTC

J: TRBJ2-3
V: TRBV28
D: TRBD2
size: -
CDR3: CASGLAGADTDTQYF
DNA: TGTGCCAGCGGTCTAGCGGGAGCGGACACAGATACGCAGTATTTT

J: TRBJ2-7
V: TRBV9
D: -
size: once
CDR3: CASSQVGGEQYF
DNA: TGTGCCAGCAGCCAAGTAGGGGGAGAGCAGTACTTC

J: TRBJ1-2
V: TRBV14
D: -
size: -
CDR3: CASSQDRAGGYTF
DNA: TGTGCCAGCAGCCAAGATCGGGCAGGCGGCTACACCTTC

J: TRBJ1-5
V: TRBV21-1
D: -
size: once
CDR3: CASSKEGQGTNQPQHF
DNA: TGTGCCAGCAGCAAAGAAGGGCAGGGTACCAATCAGCCCCAGCATTTT

J: TRBJ2-7
V: TRBV11-2
D: TRBD1
size: -
CDR3: CASSFGTGEIYEQYF
DNA: TGTGCCAGCAGCTTCGGGACAGGGGAAATATACGAGCAGTACTTC

J: TRBJ2-3
V: TRBV27
D: TRBD2
size: -
CDR3: CATSSGSSTDTQYF
DNA: TGTGCCACCTCTAGCGGGAGCAGCACAGATACGCAGTATTTT

J: TRBJ2-5
V: TRBV5-1
D: -
size: -
CDR3: CASSLSVRDQETQYF
DNA: TGCGCCAGCAGCTTGTCCGTCCGGGACCAAGAGACCCAGTACTTC

J: TRBJ2-3
V: TRBV6-5
D: TRBD2
size: -
CDR3: CASRGAGVGTDTQYF
DNA: TGTGCCAGCAGGGGAGCGGGAGTTGGCACAGATACGCAGTATTTT

J: TRBJ2-1
V: TRBV9
D: -
size: -
CDR3: CASSVAAGYSYNEQFF
DNA: TGTGCCAGCAGCGTAGCGGCGGGATATTCCTACAATGAGCAGTTCTTC

J: TRBJ2-7
V: TRBV19
D: -
size: -
CDR3: CASRIQNEQYF
DNA: TGTGCCAGTAGGATACAGAACGAGCAGTACTTC

J: TRBJ2-1
V: TRBV11-3
D: -
size: -
CDR3: CASSLKRVSYNEQFF
DNA: TGTGCCAGCAGCTTAAAGAGGGTCTCCTACAATGAGCAGTTCTTC

J: TRBJ2-1
V: TRBV7-2
D: TRBD2
size: once
CDR3: CASSPSGRQNEQFF
DNA: TGTGCCAGCAGCCCGAGCGGGAGACAAAATGAGCAGTTCTTC

J: TRBJ2-6
V: TRBV14
D: -
size: -
CDR3: CASSFGPGGANVLTF
DNA: TGTGCCAGCAGCTTCGGACCTGGCGGGGCCAACGTCCTGACTTTC

J: TRBJ2-3
V: TRBV20-1
D: -
size: once
CDR3: CSAPKMDTQYF
DNA: TGCAGTGCTCCCAAGATGGATACGCAGTATTTT

J: TRBJ1-5
V: TRBV5-1
D: TRBD1
size: -
CDR3: CASSPKGGQGNQPQHF
DNA: TGCGCCAGCAGCCCGAAGGGGGGACAGGGGAATCAGCCCCAGCATTTT

J: TRBJ2-1
V: TRBV5-1
D: TRBD2
size: -
CDR3: CASSLSTLAGSYDEQFF
DNA: TGCGCCAGCAGCTTGAGCACCCTAGCGGGATCCTACGATGAGCAGTTCTTC

J: TRBJ2-1
V: TRBV5-1
D: TRBD2
size: -
CDR3: CASREREYHNEQFF
DNA: TGCGCCAGCAGAGAGCGGGAGTACCACAATGAGCAGTTCTTC

J: TRBJ2-5
V: TRBV3-1/TRBV3-2
D: TRBD1
size: -
CDR3: CASSPGQGAGETQYF
DNA: TGTGCCAGCAGCCCGGGACAGGGGGCGGGGGAGACCCAGTACTTC

J: TRBJ1-1
V: TRBV24-1
D: TRBD1
size: -
CDR3: CATSDRQGERTEAFF
DNA: TGTGCCACCAGTGATAGACAGGGGGAAAGAACTGAAGCTTTCTTT

J: TRBJ1-1
V: TRBV6-6
D: -
size: -
CDR3: CASSYPGTVLNTEAFF
DNA: TGTGCCAGCAGTTATCCCGGGACGGTTTTGAACACTGAAGCTTTCTTT

J: TRBJ1-3
V: TRBV28
D: TRBD1
size: -
CDR3: CASSPPDRVSSGNTIYF
DNA: TGTGCCAGCAGTCCACCGGACAGGGTGAGCTCTGGAAACACCATATATTTT

J: TRBJ1-1
V: TRBV3-1/TRBV3-2
D: TRBD1
size: -
CDR3: CASSIQGAGEAFF
DNA: TGTGCCAGCAGCATCCAGGGGGCGGGTGAAGCTTTCTTT

J: TRBJ2-5
V: TRBV5-8
D: -
size: -
CDR3: CASSSARTQYF
DNA: TGTGCCAGCAGCTCCGCCAGGACCCAGTACTTC

J: TRBJ2-7
V: TRBV7-8
D: TRBD2
size: -
CDR3: CASSRGLAGEQYF
DNA: TGTGCCAGCAGCCGCGGACTAGCAGGGGAGCAGTACTTC

J: TRBJ1-6
V: TRBV3-1/TRBV3-2
D: TRBD1
size: -
CDR3: CASSHTGTANSPLHF
DNA: TGTGCCAGCAGCCACACCGGGACAGCTAATTCACCCCTCCACTTT

J: TRBJ1-1
V: TRBV28
D: -
size: -
CDR3: CASLPSGGTTEAFF
DNA: TGTGCCAGCTTGCCGTCGGGGGGGACTACTGAAGCTTTCTTT

J: TRBJ2-2
V: TRBV19
D: -
size: -
CDR3: CASSVLNTGELFF
DNA: TGTGCCAGTAGTGTGTTAAACACCGGGGAGCTGTTTTTT

J: TRBJ2-1
V: TRBV24-1
D: TRBD2
size: once
CDR3: CATSEKGLAASYNEQFF
DNA: TGTGCCACCAGTGAGAAGGGACTAGCGGCCTCCTACAATGAGCAGTTCTTC

J: TRBJ2-5
V: TRBV10-1
D: -
size: -
CDR3: CASSEGGVPETQYF
DNA: TGCGCCAGCAGTGAGGGAGGGGTCCCTGAGACCCAGTACTTC

J: TRBJ1-5
V: TRBV19
D: -
size: -
CDR3: CASSPDGRNQPQHF
DNA: TGTGCCAGTAGCCCTGACGGACGCAATCAGCCCCAGCATTTT

J: TRBJ2-5
V: TRBV6-6
D: -
size: -
CDR3: CASSYGKETQYF
DNA: TGTGCCAGCAGTTACGGGAAAGAGACCCAGTACTTC

J: TRBJ1-2
V: TRBV19
D: -
size: -
CDR3: CASSLQGMSGYTF
DNA: TGTGCCAGTAGCCTCCAGGGGATGTCTGGCTACACCTTC

J: TRBJ1-3
V: TRBV18
D: TRBD1
size: -
CDR3: CASSPQGQARTDTIYF
DNA: TGTGCCAGCTCACCTCAGGGACAGGCGAGGACGGACACCATATATTTT

J: TRBJ2-7
V: TRBV5-5
D: -
size: once
CDR3: CASSLAEGEIYEQYF
DNA: TGTGCCAGCAGCTTGGCCGAGGGGGAAATCTACGAGCAGTACTTC